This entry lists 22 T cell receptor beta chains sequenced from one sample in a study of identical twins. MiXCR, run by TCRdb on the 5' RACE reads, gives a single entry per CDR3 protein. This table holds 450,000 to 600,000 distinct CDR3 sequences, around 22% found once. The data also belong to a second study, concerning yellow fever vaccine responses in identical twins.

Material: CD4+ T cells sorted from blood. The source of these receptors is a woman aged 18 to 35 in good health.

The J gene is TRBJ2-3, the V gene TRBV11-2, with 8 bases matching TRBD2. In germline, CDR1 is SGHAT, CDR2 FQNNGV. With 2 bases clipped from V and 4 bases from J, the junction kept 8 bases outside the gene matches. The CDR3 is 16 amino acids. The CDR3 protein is CASSLRTGGGADTQYF. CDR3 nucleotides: TGTGCCAGCAGCTTAAGAACGGGAGGGGGAGCAGATACGCAGTATTTT.

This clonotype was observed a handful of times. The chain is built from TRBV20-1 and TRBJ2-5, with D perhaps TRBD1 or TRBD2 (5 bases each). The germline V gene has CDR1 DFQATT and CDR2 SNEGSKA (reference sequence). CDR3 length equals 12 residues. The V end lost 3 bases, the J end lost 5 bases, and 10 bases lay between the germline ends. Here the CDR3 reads CSASGAGETQYF. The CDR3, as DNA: TGCAGTGCTAGCGGGGCAGGGGAGACCCAGTACTTC.

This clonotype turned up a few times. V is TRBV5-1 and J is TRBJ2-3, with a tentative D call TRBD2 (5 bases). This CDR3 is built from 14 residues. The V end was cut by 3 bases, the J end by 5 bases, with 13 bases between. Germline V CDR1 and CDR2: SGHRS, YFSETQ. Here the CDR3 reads CASSSTGIEDTQYF. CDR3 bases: TGCGCCAGCAGCTCGACGGGAATTGAAGATACGCAGTATTTT.

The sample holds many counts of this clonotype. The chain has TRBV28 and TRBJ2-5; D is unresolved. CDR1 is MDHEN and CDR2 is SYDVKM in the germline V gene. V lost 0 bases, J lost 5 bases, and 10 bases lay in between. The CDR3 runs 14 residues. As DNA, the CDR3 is TGTGCCAGCAGTTTATGGATCAGTTTGGAGACCCAGTACTTC. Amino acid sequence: CASSLWISLETQYF.

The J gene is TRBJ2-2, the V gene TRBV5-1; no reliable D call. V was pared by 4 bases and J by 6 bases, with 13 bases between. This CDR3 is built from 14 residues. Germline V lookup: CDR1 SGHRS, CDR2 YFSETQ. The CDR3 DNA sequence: TGCGCCAGCAGCCCCCTTAATAGCCCCGGGGAGCTGTTTTTT. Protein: CASSPLNSPGELFF.

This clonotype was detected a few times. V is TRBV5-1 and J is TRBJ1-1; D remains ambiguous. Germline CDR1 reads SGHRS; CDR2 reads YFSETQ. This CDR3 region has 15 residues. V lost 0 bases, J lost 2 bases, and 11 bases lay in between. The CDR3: CASSLGPQVNTEAFF. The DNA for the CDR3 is TGCGCCAGCAGCTTGGGACCGCAGGTCAACACTGAAGCTTTCTTT. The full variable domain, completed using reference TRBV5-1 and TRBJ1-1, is KAGVTQTPRYLIKTRGQQVTLSCSPISGHRSVSWYQQTPGQGLQFLFEYFSETQRNKGNFPGRFSGRQFSNSRSEMNVSTLELGDSALYLCASSLGPQVNTEAFFGQGTRLTVV.

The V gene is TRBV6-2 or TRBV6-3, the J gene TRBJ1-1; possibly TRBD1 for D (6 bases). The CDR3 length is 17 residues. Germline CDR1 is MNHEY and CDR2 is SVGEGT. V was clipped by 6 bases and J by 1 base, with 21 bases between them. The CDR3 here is CASSSPRDKRWNTEAFF. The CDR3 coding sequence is TGTGCCAGCAGCTCCCCCCGGGACAAGAGATGGAACACTGAAGCTTTCTTT.

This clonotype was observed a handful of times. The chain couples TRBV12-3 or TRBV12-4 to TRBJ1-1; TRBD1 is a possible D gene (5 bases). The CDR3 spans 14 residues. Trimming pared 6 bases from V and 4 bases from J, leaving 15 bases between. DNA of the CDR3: TGTGCCAGCAGGCCAGGGTGGGGGTTCACTGAAGCTTTCTTT. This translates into CASRPGWGFTEAFF.

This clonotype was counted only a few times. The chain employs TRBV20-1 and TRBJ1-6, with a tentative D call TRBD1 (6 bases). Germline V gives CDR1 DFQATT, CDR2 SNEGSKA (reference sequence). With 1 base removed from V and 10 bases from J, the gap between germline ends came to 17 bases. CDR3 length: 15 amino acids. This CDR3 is CSARVPTGPISPLHF. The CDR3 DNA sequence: TGCAGTGCTAGAGTCCCGACAGGCCCGATCTCACCCCTCCACTTT.

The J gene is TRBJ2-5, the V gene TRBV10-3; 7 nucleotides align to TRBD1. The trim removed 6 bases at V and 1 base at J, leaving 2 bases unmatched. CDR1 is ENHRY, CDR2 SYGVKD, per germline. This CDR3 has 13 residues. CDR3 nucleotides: TGTGCCATCAGGACAGGGACCCAAGAGACCCAGTACTTC. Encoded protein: CAIRTGTQETQYF.

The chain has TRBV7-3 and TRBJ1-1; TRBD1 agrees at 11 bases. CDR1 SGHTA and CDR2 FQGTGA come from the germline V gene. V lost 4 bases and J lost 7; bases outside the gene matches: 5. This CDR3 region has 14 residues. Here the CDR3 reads CASSSGQGGGEAFF. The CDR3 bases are TGTGCCAGCAGCTCGGGACAGGGGGGCGGTGAAGCTTTCTTT.

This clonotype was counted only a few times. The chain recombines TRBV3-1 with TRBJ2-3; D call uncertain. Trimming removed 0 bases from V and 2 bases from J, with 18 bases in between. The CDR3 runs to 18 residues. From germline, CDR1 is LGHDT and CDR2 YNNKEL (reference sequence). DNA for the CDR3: TGTGCCAGCAGCCAAGATCGTGGCGGCCTGAAGATCACAGATACGCAGTATTTT. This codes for CASSQDRGGLKITDTQYF.

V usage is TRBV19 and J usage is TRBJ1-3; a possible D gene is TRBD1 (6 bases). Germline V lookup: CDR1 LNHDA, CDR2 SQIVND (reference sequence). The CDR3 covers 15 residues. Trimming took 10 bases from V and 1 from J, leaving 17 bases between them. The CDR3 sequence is CATRSQGRSGNTIYF. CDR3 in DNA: TGTGCCACTCGATCACAGGGTCGATCTGGAAACACCATATATTTT.

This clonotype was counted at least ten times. The CDR3 here is CASRGQTYYGYTF. In DNA form, the CDR3 reads TGTGCCAGCAGGGGACAGACTTACTATGGCTACACCTTC. This rearrangement joins TRBV6-1 to TRBJ1-2, with TRBD1 matching 7 bases. The germline V gene encodes CDR1 MNHNS and CDR2 SASEGT. With 6 bases clipped from V and 3 bases from J, the junction kept 4 bases outside the gene matches. This CDR3 has 13 residues.

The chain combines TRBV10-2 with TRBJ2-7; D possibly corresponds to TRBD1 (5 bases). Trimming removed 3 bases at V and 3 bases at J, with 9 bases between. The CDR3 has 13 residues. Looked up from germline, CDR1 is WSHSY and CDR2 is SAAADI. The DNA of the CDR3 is TGCGCCAGCAGTGACCAGGGTCTCTACGAGCAGTACGTC. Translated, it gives CASSDQGLYEQYV.

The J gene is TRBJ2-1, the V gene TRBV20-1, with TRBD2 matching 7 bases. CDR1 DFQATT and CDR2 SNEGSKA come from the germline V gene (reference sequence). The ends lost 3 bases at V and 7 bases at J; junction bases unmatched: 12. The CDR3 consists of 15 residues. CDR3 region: CSASYERGLGNEQFF. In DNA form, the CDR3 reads TGCAGTGCTAGTTATGAGCGGGGCCTAGGGAATGAGCAGTTCTTC.

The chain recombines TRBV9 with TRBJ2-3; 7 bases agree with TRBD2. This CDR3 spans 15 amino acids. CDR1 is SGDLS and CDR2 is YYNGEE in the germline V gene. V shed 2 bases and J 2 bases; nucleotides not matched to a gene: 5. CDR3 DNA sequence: TGTGCCAGCAGCGTCGGGGGGAGGGCCACAGATACGCAGTATTTT. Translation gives CASSVGGRATDTQYF. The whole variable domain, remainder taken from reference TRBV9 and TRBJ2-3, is DSGVTQTPKHLITATGQRVTLRCSPRSGDLSVYWYQQSLDQGLQFLIQYYNGEERAKGNILERFSAQQFPDLHSELNLSSLELGDSALYFCASSVGGRATDTQYFGPGTRLTVL.

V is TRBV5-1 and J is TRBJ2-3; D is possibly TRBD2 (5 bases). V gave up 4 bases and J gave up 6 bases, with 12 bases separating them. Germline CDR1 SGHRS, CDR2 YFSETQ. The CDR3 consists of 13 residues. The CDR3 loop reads CASSHSGSDTQYF. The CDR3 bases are TGCGCCAGCAGCCACAGCGGATCCGATACGCAGTATTTT. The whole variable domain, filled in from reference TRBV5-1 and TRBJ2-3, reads KAGVTQTPRYLIKTRGQQVTLSCSPISGHRSVSWYQQTPGQGLQFLFEYFSETQRNKGNFPGRFSGRQFSNSRSEMNVSTLELGDSALYLCASSHSGSDTQYFGPGTRLTVL.

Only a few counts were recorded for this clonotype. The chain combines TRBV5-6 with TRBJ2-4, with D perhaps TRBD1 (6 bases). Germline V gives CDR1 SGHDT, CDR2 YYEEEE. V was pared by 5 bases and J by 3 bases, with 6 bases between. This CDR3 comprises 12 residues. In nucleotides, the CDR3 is TGTGCCAGCAGGGACAGCAAAAACATTCAGTACTTC. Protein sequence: CASRDSKNIQYF.

Written as DNA, the CDR3 is TGTGCCAGCAGCCATGGGACAGGGGTGAACATTCAGTACTTC. Translation gives CASSHGTGVNIQYF. The genes are TRBV3-1 and TRBJ2-4; 10 bases align to TRBD1. Germline CDR1 reads LGHDT; CDR2 reads YNNKEL (reference sequence). V shed 3 bases and J 7 bases; nucleotides not matched to a gene: 3. The CDR3 covers 14 residues.

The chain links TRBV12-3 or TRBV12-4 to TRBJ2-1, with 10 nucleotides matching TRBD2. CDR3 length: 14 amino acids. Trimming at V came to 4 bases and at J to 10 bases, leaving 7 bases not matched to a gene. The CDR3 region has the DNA TGTGCCAGCAGTTCAGGACTAGCGGAGACCGAGCAGTTCTTC. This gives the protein CASSSGLAETEQFF.

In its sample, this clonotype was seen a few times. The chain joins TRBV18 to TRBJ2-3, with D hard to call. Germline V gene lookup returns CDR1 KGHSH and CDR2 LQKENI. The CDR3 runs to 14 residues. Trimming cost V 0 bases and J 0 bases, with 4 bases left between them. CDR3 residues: CASSPPISTDTQYF. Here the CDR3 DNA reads TGTGCCAGCTCACCACCGATTAGCACAGATACGCAGTATTTT.